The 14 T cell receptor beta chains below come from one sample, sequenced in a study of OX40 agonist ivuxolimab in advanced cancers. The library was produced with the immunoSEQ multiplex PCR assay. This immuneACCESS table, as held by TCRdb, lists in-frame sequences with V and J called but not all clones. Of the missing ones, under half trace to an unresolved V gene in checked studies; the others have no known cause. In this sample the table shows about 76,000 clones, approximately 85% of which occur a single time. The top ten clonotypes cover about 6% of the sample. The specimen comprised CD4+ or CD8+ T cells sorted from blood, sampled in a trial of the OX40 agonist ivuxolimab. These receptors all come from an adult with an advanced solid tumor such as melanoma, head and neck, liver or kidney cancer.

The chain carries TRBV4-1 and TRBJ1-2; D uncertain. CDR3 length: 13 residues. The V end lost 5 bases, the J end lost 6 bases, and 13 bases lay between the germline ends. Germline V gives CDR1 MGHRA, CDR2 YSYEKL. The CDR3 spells CASSGSGVHGYTF. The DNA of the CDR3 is TGCGCCAGCAGCGGCTCCGGGGTTCATGGCTACACCTTC.

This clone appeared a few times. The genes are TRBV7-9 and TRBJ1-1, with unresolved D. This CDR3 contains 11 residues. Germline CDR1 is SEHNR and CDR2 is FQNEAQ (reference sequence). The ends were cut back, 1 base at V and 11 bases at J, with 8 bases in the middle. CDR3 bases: TGTGCCAGCAGCTTAGAAGGGTTTGCTTTCTTT. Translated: CASSLEGFAFF.

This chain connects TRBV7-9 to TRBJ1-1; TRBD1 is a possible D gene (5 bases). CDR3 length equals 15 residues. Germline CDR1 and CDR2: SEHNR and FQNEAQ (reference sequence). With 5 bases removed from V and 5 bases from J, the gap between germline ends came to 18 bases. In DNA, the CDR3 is TGTGCCAGCAGCATATCGGGAGGGGAGGGAACTGAAGCTTTCTTT. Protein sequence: CASSISGGEGTEAFF.

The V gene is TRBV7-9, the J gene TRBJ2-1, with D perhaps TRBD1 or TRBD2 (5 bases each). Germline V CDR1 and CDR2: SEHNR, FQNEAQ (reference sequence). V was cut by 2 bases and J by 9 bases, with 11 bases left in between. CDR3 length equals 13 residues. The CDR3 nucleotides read TGTGCCAGCAGCTTAACGGGGCCGGGTGAGCAGTTCTTC. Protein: CASSLTGPGEQFF.

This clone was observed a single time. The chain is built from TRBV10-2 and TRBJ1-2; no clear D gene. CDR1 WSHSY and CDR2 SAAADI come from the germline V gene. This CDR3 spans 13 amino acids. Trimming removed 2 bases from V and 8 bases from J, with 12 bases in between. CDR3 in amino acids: CASSERDPRGYTF. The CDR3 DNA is TGCGCCAGCAGTGAGCGGGATCCGCGAGGCTACACCTTC.

In DNA form, the CDR3 reads TGTGCCAGCAGCCCTCGGACAGGGACGGGAACTAATGAAAAACTGTTTTTT. Its protein is CASSPRTGTGTNEKLFF. The chain employs TRBV7-9 and TRBJ1-4; 8 bases align to TRBD1. This CDR3 has 17 residues. The germline CDR1 and CDR2 sequences are SEHNR and FQNEAQ (reference sequence). V lost 5 bases, J lost 1 base, and 9 bases stayed unmatched. The full variable domain, completed using reference TRBV7-9 and TRBJ1-4, is DTGVSQNPRHKITKRGQNVTFRCDPISEHNRLYWYRQTLGQGPEFLTYFQNEAQLEKSRLLSDRFSAERPKGSFSTLEIQRTEQGDSAMYLCASSPRTGTGTNEKLFFGSGTQLSVL.

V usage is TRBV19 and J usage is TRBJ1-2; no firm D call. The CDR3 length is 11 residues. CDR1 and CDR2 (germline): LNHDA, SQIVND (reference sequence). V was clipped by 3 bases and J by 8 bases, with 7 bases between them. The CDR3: CASSIERGYTF. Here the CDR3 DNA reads TGTGCCAGTAGTATCGAGAGAGGCTACACCTTC.

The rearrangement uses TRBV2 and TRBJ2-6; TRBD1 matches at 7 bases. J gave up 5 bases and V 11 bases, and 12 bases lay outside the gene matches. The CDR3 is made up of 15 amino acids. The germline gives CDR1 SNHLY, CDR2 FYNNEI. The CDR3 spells CAGAEGGIRANVLTF. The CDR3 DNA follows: TGTGCCGGGGCCGAAGGGGGCATCAGGGCCAACGTCCTGACTTTC. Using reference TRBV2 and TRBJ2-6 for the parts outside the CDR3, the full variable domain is EPEVTQTPSHQVTQMGQEVILRCVPISNHLYFYWYRQILGQKVEFLVSFYNNEISEKSEIFDDQFSVERPDGSNFTLKIRSTKLEDSAMYFCAGAEGGIRANVLTFGAGSRLTVL.

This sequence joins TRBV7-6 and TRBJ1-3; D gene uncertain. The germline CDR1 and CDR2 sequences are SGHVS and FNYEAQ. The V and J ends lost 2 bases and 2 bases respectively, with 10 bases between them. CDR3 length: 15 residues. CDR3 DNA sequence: TGTGCCAGCAGCTTATCCACAGCGGCTGGAAACACCATATATTTT. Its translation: CASSLSTAAGNTIYF.

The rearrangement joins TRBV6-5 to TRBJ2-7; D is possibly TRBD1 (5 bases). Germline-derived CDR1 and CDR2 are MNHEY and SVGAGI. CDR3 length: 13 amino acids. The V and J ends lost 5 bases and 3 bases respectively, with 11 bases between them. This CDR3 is CASSEGHGYEQYF. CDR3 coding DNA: TGTGCCAGCAGTGAAGGACATGGCTACGAGCAGTACTTC.

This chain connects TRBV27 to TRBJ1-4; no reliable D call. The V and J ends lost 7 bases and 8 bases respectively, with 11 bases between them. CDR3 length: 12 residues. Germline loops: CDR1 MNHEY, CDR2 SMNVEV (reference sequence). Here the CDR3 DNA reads TGTGCCAGCAAAGGAGTATCAGAAAAACTGTTTTTT. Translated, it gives CASKGVSEKLFF.

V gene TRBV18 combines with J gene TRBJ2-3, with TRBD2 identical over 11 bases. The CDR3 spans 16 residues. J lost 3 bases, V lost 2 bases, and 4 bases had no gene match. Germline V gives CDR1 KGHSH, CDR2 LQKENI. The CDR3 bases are TGTGCCAGCTCACCAGGGACTAGCGGATGGACAGATACGCAGTATTTT. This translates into CASSPGTSGWTDTQYF.

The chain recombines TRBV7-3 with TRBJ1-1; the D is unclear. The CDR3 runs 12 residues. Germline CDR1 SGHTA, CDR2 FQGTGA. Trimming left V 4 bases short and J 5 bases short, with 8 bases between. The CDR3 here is CASSSHGTEAFF. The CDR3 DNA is TGTGCCAGCAGCTCACATGGGACTGAAGCTTTCTTT.

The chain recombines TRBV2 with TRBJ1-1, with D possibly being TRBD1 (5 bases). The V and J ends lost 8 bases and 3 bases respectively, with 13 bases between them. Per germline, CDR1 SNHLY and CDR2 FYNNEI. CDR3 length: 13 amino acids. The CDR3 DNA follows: TGTGCCAGCCTTGGGGGAATGGACACTGAAGCTTTCTTT. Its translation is CASLGGMDTEAFF.